This TCR beta chain was profiled in a study of T cell repertoires in cytomegalovirus infection. Study-wide background: CMV epitopes in the study were HLA-C-restricted (recently identified) and HLA-B-restricted (well studied). Indications came from public TCR beta signatures; they pointed to CMV infection and to a matching HLA type.

As to this clonotype: Its antigen is as yet unknown. One base away lies a much larger clone, so this may be a sequencing read error.

The V end was cut by 10 bases, the J end by 5 bases, with 17 bases between. The germline V gene has CDR1 SGHVS and CDR2 FNYEAQ. The CDR3 has 14 residues. TCRdb reprocessed the reads via MiXCR and lists one record per CDR3 protein. The profile covers fewer than 1,000,000 distinct CDR3 sequences, with roughly a third appearing a single time and around 15% taken by the ten largest. The sequencing used cultured CD8+ T cells from PBMCs, collected from culture after CMV antigen stimulation. The rearrangement links TRBV7-6 to TRBJ2-2; TRBD1 is a possible D gene (5 bases). The TCR comes from a human donor in good health (CMV status not recorded). Some clones in this sample may be carry-over from other donors' samples. CDR3: CATSRKDKTGELFF. In DNA form, the CDR3 reads TGTGCCACCTCCCGCAAGGACAAAACCGGGGAGCTGTTTTTT.